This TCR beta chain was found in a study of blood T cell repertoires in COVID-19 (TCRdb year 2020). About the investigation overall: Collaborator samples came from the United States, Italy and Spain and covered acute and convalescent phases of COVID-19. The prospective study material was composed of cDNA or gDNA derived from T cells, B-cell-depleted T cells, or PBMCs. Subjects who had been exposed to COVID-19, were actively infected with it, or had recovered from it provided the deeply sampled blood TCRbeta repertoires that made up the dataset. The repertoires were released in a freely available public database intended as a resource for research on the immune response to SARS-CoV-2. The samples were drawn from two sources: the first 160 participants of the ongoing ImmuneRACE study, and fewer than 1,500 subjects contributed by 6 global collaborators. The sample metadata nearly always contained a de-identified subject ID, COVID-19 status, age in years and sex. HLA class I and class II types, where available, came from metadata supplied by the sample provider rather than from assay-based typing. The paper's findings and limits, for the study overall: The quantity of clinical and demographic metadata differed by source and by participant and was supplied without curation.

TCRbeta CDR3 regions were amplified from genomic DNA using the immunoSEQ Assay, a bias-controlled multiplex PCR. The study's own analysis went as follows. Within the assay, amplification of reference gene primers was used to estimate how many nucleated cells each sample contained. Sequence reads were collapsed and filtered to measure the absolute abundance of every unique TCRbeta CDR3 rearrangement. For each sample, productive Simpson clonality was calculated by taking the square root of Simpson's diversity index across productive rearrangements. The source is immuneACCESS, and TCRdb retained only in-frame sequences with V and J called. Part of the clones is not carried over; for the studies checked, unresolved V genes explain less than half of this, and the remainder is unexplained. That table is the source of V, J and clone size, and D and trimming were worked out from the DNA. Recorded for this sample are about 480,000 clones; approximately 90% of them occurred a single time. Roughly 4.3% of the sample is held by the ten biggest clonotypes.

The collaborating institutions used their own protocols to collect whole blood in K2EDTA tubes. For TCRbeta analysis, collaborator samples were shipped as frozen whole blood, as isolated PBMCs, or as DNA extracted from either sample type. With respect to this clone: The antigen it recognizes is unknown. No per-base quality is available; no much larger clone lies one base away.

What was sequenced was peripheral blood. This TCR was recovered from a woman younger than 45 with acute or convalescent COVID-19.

Read as DNA, the sequence is TGTGCCAGTATGGGCAGGAATCAAGAGACCCAGTACTTC. The translation is CASMGRNQETQYF. The rearrangement combines TRBV19 with TRBJ2-5; the D gene identity is not certain. The CDR3, from cysteine to phenylalanine, totals 13 residues. Only the CDR3 portion is preserved as DNA: 39 bases, with reading frame beginning at the first base. V sheds 7 bases and J sheds 2 bases, leaving 11 bases between their ends. CDR1 and CDR2 were assigned from the germline V gene (reference sequence) as LNHDA and SQIVND.